The entry that follows covers one TCR beta chain sequence. Antigen specificity is unknown. A J-beta primer mix and a sample-barcoded 5' primer were used in a second PCR of about 7 to 12 cycles. TCRdb ran MiXCR on the 5' RACE reads and lists one entry per CDR3 protein. The table shows about 1.4 million distinct CDR3 sequences, with around 55% occurring only once. The sample is drawn from a study of blood T cells in healthy people across ages. Regarding the study as a whole: Donors of long life had a larger count of naive CD4+ cells and greater diversity than aged donors.

The V gene lost 3 bases and the J gene lost 2 bases, with 13 bases spanning the gap. The CDR3 runs 14 residues. Looked up from germline, CDR1 is SQVTM and CDR2 is ANQGSEA. The sample consisted of blood. V is TRBV29-1 and J is TRBJ1-2, with a weak D call TRBD1 (6 bases). This receptor was identified in a man younger than 35 in good health. The CDR3 protein is CSVDMGQRNYGYTF. CDR3 sequence (DNA): TGCAGCGTTGATATGGGACAAAGGAACTATGGCTACACCTTC.